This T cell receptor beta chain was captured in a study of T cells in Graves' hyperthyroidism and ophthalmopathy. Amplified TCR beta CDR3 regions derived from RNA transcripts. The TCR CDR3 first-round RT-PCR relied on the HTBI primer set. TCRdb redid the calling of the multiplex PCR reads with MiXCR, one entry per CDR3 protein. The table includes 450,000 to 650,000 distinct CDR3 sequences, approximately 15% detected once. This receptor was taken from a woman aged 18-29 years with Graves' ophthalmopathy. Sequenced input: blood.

The CDR3 sequence is CSAPSTGGSGNTIYF. The CDR3 region has the DNA TGCAGTGCTCCATCTACAGGGGGCTCTGGAAACACCATATATTTT. This sequence joins TRBV20-1 and TRBJ1-3, with 8 bases that match TRBD1. Trimming took 5 bases from V and 0 from J; bases not matched to a gene: 6. The CDR3 spans 15 residues. CDR1 is DFQATT, CDR2 SNEGSKA, per germline (reference sequence).